This note documents a single TCR beta chain sequence. Its antigen is as yet unknown. This specimen belongs to a study of cytomegalovirus exposure and HLA in healthy donors. Study results and caveats: Later analysis indicated greater clonal expansion among HLA-associated TCR beta chains than among equally common other chains.

Germline V lookup: CDR1 ENHRY, CDR2 SYGVKD. With 8 bases clipped from V and 5 bases from J, the junction kept 13 bases outside the gene matches. The CDR3 runs 15 residues. 60 Vbeta and 13 Jbeta primers were used in PCR. Clones were sequenced by immunoSEQ multiplex PCR, and TCRdb holds only the in-frame ones, with some missing. This sample carries 95,000 to 150,000 clones, around 86% of them seen once, and the ten largest clones take around 2.2%. The sequence derives from a man aged 25-45 years in good health and CMV-seronegative. Input material: PBMCs. The chain recombines TRBV10-3 with TRBJ2-5, with 8 bases that match TRBD1. The CDR3 region is CAIGSGSNRGETQYF. The CDR3 DNA reads as TGTGCCATCGGCAGCGGGTCAAACAGGGGGGAGACCCAGTACTTC.